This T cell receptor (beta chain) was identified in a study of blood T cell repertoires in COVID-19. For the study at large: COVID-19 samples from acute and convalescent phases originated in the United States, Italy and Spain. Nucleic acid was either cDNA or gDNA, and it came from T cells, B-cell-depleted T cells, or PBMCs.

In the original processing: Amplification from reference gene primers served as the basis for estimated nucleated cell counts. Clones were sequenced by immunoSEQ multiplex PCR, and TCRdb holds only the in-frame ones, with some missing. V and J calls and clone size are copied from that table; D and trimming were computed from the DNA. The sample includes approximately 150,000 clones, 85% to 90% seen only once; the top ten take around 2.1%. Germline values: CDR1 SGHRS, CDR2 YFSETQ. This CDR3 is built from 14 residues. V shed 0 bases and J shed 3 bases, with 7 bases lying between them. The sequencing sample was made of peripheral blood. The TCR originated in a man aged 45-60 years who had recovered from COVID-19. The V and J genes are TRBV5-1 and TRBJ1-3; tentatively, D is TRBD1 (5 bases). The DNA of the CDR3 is TGCGCCAGCAGCTTGGGACAGAATGGAAACACCATATATTTT. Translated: CASSLGQNGNTIYF.